The 12 T cell receptor beta chains given below trace back to one sample, sequenced in a study of a mutant IDH1 vaccine in newly diagnosed glioma (dated by TCRdb to about 2021). These receptors have no known antigen. Library prep was done by the immunoSEQ multiplex PCR assay. The immuneACCESS repertoire file appears here via TCRdb, limited to in-frame rearrangements. These files lack a portion of the clones; in checked studies, under half of the deficit traces to unresolved V genes, and the cause of the others is not known. The sample table holds tens of thousands of clones, of which 75% to 85% were seen once. Of the sample, roughly 5.2% falls within the top ten clones. Per the publication, the time point label means: week 47, end of study. Each vaccine dose was 300 ug of a 20-mer mutant IDH1 peptide in Montanide, given subcutaneously with topical imiquimod. This specimen consisted of PBMCs, obtained from a glioma patient whose treatment included an IDH1 peptide vaccine. These TCRs come from a man aged 40-49 years with glioma.

The genes are TRBV10-1 and TRBJ2-1; 8 bases fit TRBD2. CDR3 length equals 17 residues. Trimming cost V 0 bases and J 4 bases; bases outside gene matches: 8. The germline CDR1 and CDR2 sequences are WNHNN and SYGVQD (reference sequence). Here the CDR3 reads CASSESTSGGKYNEQFF. CDR3 coding DNA: TGCGCCAGCAGTGAGTCGACTTCGGGAGGGAAATACAATGAGCAGTTCTTC.

The chain combines TRBV6-6 with TRBJ2-7, with D possibly matching TRBD2 (5 bases). The CDR3 extends over 13 amino acids. Trimming removed 2 bases at V and 4 bases at J, with 9 bases between. The germline gives CDR1 MNHNY, CDR2 SVGAGI (reference sequence). This CDR3 is CASSYSGLYEQYF. The CDR3 bases are TGTGCCAGCAGTTACAGCGGCCTGTACGAGCAGTACTTC.

This sequence joins TRBV28 and TRBJ2-3, with 8 bases lining up with TRBD1. Trimming at V came to 2 bases and at J to 1 base, leaving 2 bases not matched to a gene. In germline, CDR1 is MDHEN, CDR2 SYDVKM. This CDR3 has 15 residues. The CDR3 bases are TGTGCCAGCAGTTTAGCGACAGGGGGCACAGATACGCAGTATTTT. Translating gives CASSLATGGTDTQYF.

The rearrangement joins TRBV10-3 to TRBJ2-7; 7 bases are a match to TRBD2. The CDR3 length is 15 residues. The V gene end was trimmed by 2 bases and the J gene end by 6 bases; junction bases not matched to a gene: 10. In germline, CDR1 is ENHRY, CDR2 SYGVKD. The CDR3 sequence is CAISEVASGLGEQYF. The CDR3 DNA follows: TGTGCCATCAGTGAGGTGGCTAGCGGTCTGGGCGAGCAGTACTTC.

This chain links TRBV6-5 with TRBJ1-5; D is possibly TRBD1 (5 bases). The CDR3 runs 15 residues. Germline CDR1 reads MNHEY; CDR2 reads SVGAGI. Trimming took 8 bases from V and 5 from J, leaving 19 bases between them. CDR3 nucleotides: TGTGCCAGCGCATCAGACAGCATGTTCTATCAGCCCCAGCATTTT. Residues: CASASDSMFYQPQHF.

This chain connects TRBV19 to TRBJ2-5; D unresolved. Germline V gene lookup returns CDR1 LNHDA and CDR2 SQIVND (reference sequence). The CDR3 covers 12 residues. Trimming left V 4 bases short and J 5 bases short, with 8 bases between. The CDR3 here is CASSKVGETQYF. The DNA for the CDR3 is TGTGCCAGTAGTAAGGTGGGCGAGACCCAGTACTTC.

The V gene is TRBV28, the J gene TRBJ1-2; D gene uncertain. CDR3 size: 13 residues. V was shortened by 1 base and J by 1 base, with 4 bases between the two germline ends. CDR1 and CDR2 from the germline V gene are MDHEN and SYDVKM. The CDR3 DNA is TGTGCCAGCAGTTTATACATTAACTATGGCTACACCTTC. As protein: CASSLYINYGYTF.

CDR3 nucleotide sequence: TGCAGCGTGTTAGCGGGGGCCAAAAACATTCAGTACTTC. It translates to CSVLAGAKNIQYF. The chain joins TRBV29-1 to TRBJ2-4, with TRBD2 matching over 8 bases. CDR1 is SQVTM and CDR2 is ANQGSEA in the germline V gene. The CDR3 consists of 13 residues. With V trimmed by 6 bases and J by 1 base, 2 bases remained unmatched. Drawing the rest from reference TRBV29-1 and TRBJ2-4, the complete variable domain is SAVISQKPSRDICQRGTSLTIQCQVDSQVTMMFWYRQQPGQSLTLIATANQGSEATYESGFVIDKFPISRPNLTFSTLTVSNMSPEDSSIYLCSVLAGAKNIQYFGAGTRLSVL.

The rearrangement uses TRBV27 and TRBJ2-7; 9 nucleotides align to TRBD1. The V segment lost 5 bases and the J segment 3 bases; nucleotides outside the gene matches: 8. From germline, CDR1 is MNHEY and CDR2 SMNVEV (reference sequence). This CDR3 comprises 15 residues. This CDR3 reads CASSPSGQGFYEQYF. DNA for the CDR3: TGTGCCAGCAGTCCCTCGGGACAGGGTTTCTACGAGCAGTACTTC.

The genes are TRBV7-2 and TRBJ1-6; D is possibly TRBD1 (5 bases). Trimming cost V 1 base and J 14 bases, with 9 bases left between them. This CDR3 spans 12 amino acids. Looked up from germline, CDR1 is SGHTA and CDR2 is FQGNSA. The CDR3 coding sequence is TGTGCCAGCAGCTTAGGTGGGGGAGCCCTCCACTTT. It specifies CASSLGGGALHF.

The chain employs TRBV10-3 and TRBJ2-7; 7 bases fit TRBD1. With 5 bases clipped from V and 4 bases from J, the junction kept 2 bases outside the gene matches. CDR3 size: 12 residues. From germline, CDR1 is ENHRY and CDR2 SYGVKD. CDR3 amino acids: CAISPTGYEQYF. In DNA form, the CDR3 reads TGTGCCATCAGTCCGACAGGGTACGAGCAGTACTTC.

For this clone: The identical CDR3 is also encoded by other nucleotide sequences in the sample. V is TRBV9 and J is TRBJ2-3; D is uncertain. Trimming left V 0 bases short and J 0 bases short, with 8 bases between. CDR3 size: 15 residues. Germline CDR1 reads SGDLS; CDR2 reads YYNGEE. CDR3 sequence reads: CASSVVGWSTDTQYF. The CDR3 DNA sequence: TGTGCCAGCAGCGTAGTTGGGTGGAGCACAGATACGCAGTATTTT.